Below, 13 T cell receptor beta chains from the same sample are listed, as sequenced in a study of T cell clonotyping in hematopoietic cell transplantation. Produced via immunoSEQ multiplex PCR; TCRdb's table is partial and in-frame only. The sample lists more than 65,000 clones; approximately 94% were seen once. Sequencing used peripheral blood mononuclear cells. Receptors originate from a man aged 50-59 years in good health. Some clones in this sample may be carry-over from other donors' samples.

Only one count was recorded for this clone. V and J are TRBV28 and TRBJ1-1; D is perhaps TRBD1 (5 bases). The V end was cut by 6 bases, the J end by 2 bases, with 10 bases between. This CDR3 contains 13 residues. From germline, CDR1 is MDHEN and CDR2 SYDVKM. The CDR3 here is CASRDTLNTEAFF. CDR3 nucleotide sequence: TGTGCCAGCAGGGACACCCTCAACACTGAAGCTTTCTTT.

The chain employs TRBV15 and TRBJ2-3; the D gene is possibly TRBD1 (6 bases). CDR1 LNHNV and CDR2 YYDKDF come from the germline V gene (reference sequence). Trimming shortened V by 1 base and J by 2 bases, and 7 bases separated the two germline ends. The CDR3 covers 14 residues. CDR3 loop: CATSRGTDTDTQYF. The CDR3 DNA reads as TGTGCCACCAGCAGAGGGACAGACACAGATACGCAGTATTTT.

V gene TRBV4-2 combines with J gene TRBJ2-7, with 14 bases fitting TRBD2. The CDR3 sequence is 20 residues long. The V segment lost 0 bases and the J segment 0 bases; nucleotides outside the gene matches: 10. Germline CDR1 is LGHNA and CDR2 is YNFKEQ. The CDR3 coding sequence is TGTGCCAGCAGCCAAGAGGCCGGGACTAGCGGGAGTACCAGCTCCTACGAGCAGTACTTC. This encodes CASSQEAGTSGSTSSYEQYF.

This chain connects TRBV7-2 to TRBJ2-3; maybe TRBD2 (7 bases). The CDR3 spans 15 residues. The germline gives CDR1 SGHTA, CDR2 FQGNSA. Trimming stripped 2 bases from V and 4 bases from J, with 13 bases between. CDR3 sequence: CASSLMGGASDTQYF. For the CDR3, the DNA is TGTGCCAGCAGCTTAATGGGGGGGGCCTCAGATACGCAGTATTTT.

The V and J genes are TRBV6-5 and TRBJ1-1; no reliable D call. V lost 2 bases to trimming and J lost 5 bases, with 12 bases between them. Germline V gives CDR1 MNHEY, CDR2 SVGAGI. The CDR3 has 14 amino acids. The CDR3 spells CASSYRNSGTEAFF. The CDR3 nucleotides read TGTGCCAGCAGTTACAGAAATTCGGGGACTGAAGCTTTCTTT.

This clone was seen once. This chain joins TRBV2 and TRBJ1-2; D not certain. The CDR3 is 13 residues long. The germline V gene has CDR1 SNHLY and CDR2 FYNNEI. V lost 7 bases and J lost 0, with 9 bases in between. The CDR3 coding sequence is TGTGCCAGCACCGCGTTTTCTAACTATGGCTACACCTTC. Amino acid sequence: CASTAFSNYGYTF.

J is TRBJ1-1 and V is TRBV4-1, with D uncertain. Germline assignment: CDR1 MGHRA and CDR2 YSYEKL. The CDR3 consists of 15 residues. Trimming left V 5 bases short and J 4 bases short, with 17 bases between. Here the CDR3 reads CASSLPHTLGTEAFF. CDR3 DNA sequence: TGCGCCAGCAGCTTACCACATACCCTGGGCACTGAAGCTTTCTTT.

The CDR3 region is CASSLGLGSDTQYF. The CDR3, as DNA: TGTGCCAGCAGCTTGGGACTAGGATCGGATACGCAGTATTTT. The chain couples TRBV7-3 to TRBJ2-3; 8 bases map to TRBD2. J was trimmed by 6 bases and V by 3 bases; bases with no gene match: 5. The CDR3 is 14 amino acids. The germline V gene encodes CDR1 SGHTA and CDR2 FQGTGA.

The V gene is TRBV25-1, the J gene TRBJ2-3; D could derive from TRBD1 or TRBD2 (6 bases each). CDR3 size: 13 residues. With 5 bases removed from V and 4 bases from J, the gap between germline ends came to 10 bases. The germline gives CDR1 MGHDK, CDR2 SYGVNS. CDR3 loop: CASSSRGADTQYF. CDR3 DNA sequence: TGTGCCAGCAGTTCGAGGGGGGCAGATACGCAGTATTTT.

The chain has TRBV4-1 and TRBJ1-1; the D gene is possibly TRBD1 (5 bases). V lost 0 bases, J lost 2 bases, and 19 bases lay in between. There are 18 residues in the CDR3. Germline CDR1 and CDR2: MGHRA and YSYEKL. CDR3 sequence (DNA): TGCGCCAGCAGCCAAGATGCCCACGGGGCCGCTACAAACACTGAAGCTTTCTTT. Its translation is CASSQDAHGAATNTEAFF.

The V gene is TRBV18, the J gene TRBJ2-7, with D possibly being TRBD2 (6 bases). Per the germline V gene, CDR1 is KGHSH and CDR2 is LQKENI. Trimming took 3 bases from V and 3 from J, leaving 12 bases between them. The CDR3 sequence is 14 residues long. The CDR3 DNA reads as TGTGCCAGCTCACCGGCAGGAGGGGACTACGAGCAGTACTTC. Its translation: CASSPAGGDYEQYF.

V and J are TRBV9 and TRBJ2-1; 11 nucleotides match TRBD2. V gave up 4 bases and J gave up 6 bases; unmatched junction bases: 6. The V gene's germline CDR1 is SGDLS and CDR2 YYNGEE. This CDR3 has 15 residues. The CDR3 DNA follows: TGTGCCAGCAGCCCTCGACTAGCGGGACGCAATGAGCAGTTCTTC. Protein: CASSPRLAGRNEQFF. Full variable domain (rest looked up from reference TRBV9 and TRBJ2-1): DSGVTQTPKHLITATGQRVTLRCSPRSGDLSVYWYQQSLDQGLQFLIQYYNGEERAKGNILERFSAQQFPDLHSELNLSSLELGDSALYFCASSPRLAGRNEQFFGPGTRLTVL.

The chain couples TRBV25-1 to TRBJ1-5; 12 bases are shared with TRBD1. The CDR3 extends over 16 amino acids. Germline CDR1 is MGHDK and CDR2 is SYGVNS. With V trimmed by 4 bases and J by 7 bases, 8 bases remained unmatched. CDR3 nucleotide sequence: TGTGCCAGCAGTGCTGGGACAGGGGGCTCGAGACAGCCCCAGCATTTT. Translated, it gives CASSAGTGGSRQPQHF.